This T cell receptor (beta chain) was profiled in a study of T cell changes during pregnancy in multiple sclerosis. This clone was found a few times. The CDR3 is 13 amino acids. The germline V gene encodes CDR1 SGDLS and CDR2 YYNGEE. V was shortened by 3 bases and J by 5 bases, with 11 bases between the two germline ends. Here immunoSEQ multiplex PCR was the method, and the copy in TCRdb shows in-frame clones only, minus some. This table has 40,000 or so clones, 85% to 95% appearing once. The sequences come from CD4+ T cells from peripheral blood mononuclear cells, collected after pregnancy. This clonotype was obtained from a female donor in good health, enrolled as a control in a pregnancy study. This chain uses TRBV9 with TRBJ2-5; D gene unclear. Here the CDR3 reads CASSEAPRETQYF. For the CDR3, the DNA is TGTGCCAGCAGCGAGGCCCCTAGGGAGACCCAGTACTTC.